These 10 T cell receptor beta chains came from one sample sequenced in a study of T-cell reconstitution after alpha-beta-depleted transplantation in children. A TCRbeta library incorporating unique molecular identifiers was prepared. TCRdb ran MiXCR on the PCR reads and lists one entry per CDR3 protein. This sample has 360,000 or so distinct CDR3 sequences; around 20% occur once, and the top ten carry 3% to 4%. Material: PBMCs from the stem cell graft donor, obtained from the stem cell graft. The receptors stem from a human donor who donated a stem cell graft to a child with acute myeloid leukemia.

In this sample, this clonotype turned up many times. The chain couples TRBV4-1 to TRBJ2-7; D remains ambiguous. Looked up from germline, CDR1 is MGHRA and CDR2 is YSYEKL. The CDR3 extends over 16 amino acids. V lost 0 bases to trimming and J lost 1 base, with 13 bases between them. CDR3: CASSQDKWSWSYEQYF. The CDR3 DNA is TGCGCCAGCAGCCAAGATAAGTGGAGCTGGTCCTACGAGCAGTACTTC.

This clonotype showed up many times. The V and J genes are TRBV20-1 and TRBJ1-6, with D unresolved. With 0 bases removed from V and 7 bases from J, the gap between germline ends came to 7 bases. Germline CDR1 DFQATT, CDR2 SNEGSKA (reference sequence). The CDR3 is made up of 13 amino acids. The CDR3, as DNA: TGCAGTGCTAGAGATAGCGGGAATTCACCCCTCCACTTT. Amino acids: CSARDSGNSPLHF.

This clonotype was recorded many times. The rearrangement joins TRBV20-1 to TRBJ2-1; TRBD2 agrees at 9 bases. The length of the CDR3 is 15 residues. Germline V gives CDR1 DFQATT, CDR2 SNEGSKA (reference sequence). Unmatched junction bases numbered 8, after V lost 3 bases and J lost 5 bases. The CDR3 here is CSARDRSGRNNEQFF. The CDR3 coding sequence is TGCAGTGCTAGGGACCGTAGCGGGAGAAACAATGAGCAGTTCTTC.

V is TRBV7-2 and J is TRBJ2-7; D gene uncertain. Germline CDR1 reads SGHTA; CDR2 reads FQGNSA. This CDR3 has 14 amino acids. V lost 0 bases to trimming and J lost 2 bases, with 8 bases between them. CDR3 sequence reads: CASSLAGTAYEQYF. CDR3 sequence (DNA): TGTGCCAGCAGCTTAGCGGGCACAGCCTACGAGCAGTACTTC.

This clonotype was counted a few times. The rearrangement links TRBV4-3 to TRBJ2-5; 7 nucleotides match TRBD2. Germline V CDR1 and CDR2: LGHNA, YSLEER. CDR3 length: 15 residues. V shed 0 bases, J shed 1 base, and the junction held 2 bases outside the gene matches. The CDR3 bases are TGCGCCAGCAGCCAAGAAAGCGGGATCCAAGAGACCCAGTACTTC. Amino acids: CASSQESGIQETQYF.

This rearrangement joins TRBV27 to TRBJ2-1; D unclear. V lost 3 bases to trimming and J lost 7 bases, with 10 bases between them. There are 13 residues in the CDR3. In germline, CDR1 is MNHEY, CDR2 SMNVEV (reference sequence). The CDR3 loop reads CASSFGRFNEQFF. The CDR3, as DNA: TGTGCCAGCAGTTTCGGCCGCTTTAATGAGCAGTTCTTC.

V gene TRBV20-1 combines with J gene TRBJ2-3; D is undetermined. The CDR3 has 12 residues. The V end lost 7 bases, the J end lost 7 bases, and 15 bases lay between the germline ends. In germline, CDR1 is DFQATT, CDR2 SNEGSKA (reference sequence). The CDR3: CSVGPRVYTQYF. As DNA, the CDR3 is TGCAGTGTGGGCCCCCGGGTCTATACGCAGTATTTT.

This clonotype was counted between two and nine times. The V gene is TRBV6-1, the J gene TRBJ1-1; 8 bases agree with TRBD1. CDR3 length equals 15 residues. Germline lookup yields CDR1 MNHNS and CDR2 SASEGT. The junction had 10 bases not matched to a gene; V was cut back by 6 bases and J by 4 bases. In nucleotides, the CDR3 is TGTGCCAGCAGAGCTAAAACAGGGGGAGGCACTGAAGCTTTCTTT. Its protein product is CASRAKTGGGTEAFF.

The gene calls are TRBV2 and TRBJ2-5; no clear D gene. The germline V gene encodes CDR1 SNHLY and CDR2 FYNNEI. CDR3 length: 13 residues. V shed 8 bases and J shed 3 bases, with 13 bases lying between them. This CDR3 is CASSAVEKETQYF. The DNA of the CDR3 is TGTGCCAGCTCGGCGGTAGAGAAAGAGACCCAGTACTTC.

There are a few counts of this clonotype. The chain carries TRBV3-1 and TRBJ2-7; D might be TRBD2 (5 bases). Germline CDR1 and CDR2: LGHDT and YNNKEL (reference sequence). This CDR3 is 13 amino acids long. Trimming shortened V by 0 bases and J by 4 bases, and 7 bases separated the two germline ends. As DNA, the CDR3 is TGTGCCAGCAGCCAAGAGGAGCGGTACGAGCAGTACTTC. Translation: CASSQEERYEQYF.